These 25 T cell receptor beta chains share one sample of origin, sequenced in a study of CD4 T cells in relation to SARS-CoV-2 and coronaviruses. Unexposed donor CD4+ T cells date from 2011-2018, before the COVID-19 pandemic. CD4+ T cells were isolated from the cells after nine to eleven days of culture. Their antigens are not known. Clones were sequenced by immunoSEQ multiplex PCR, and TCRdb holds only the in-frame ones, with some missing. The sample contains some 22,000 clones, about 70% of which appear only once. Sequencing was performed on CD4+ T cells from PBMCs, cultured in vitro. These receptors originate from a human donor in good health.

The CDR3 bases are TGCGCCAGCAGCCAAGATCGGGCCACGACCGGACCCGTCACCTTC. Amino acids: CASSQDRATTGPVTF. V and J are TRBV4-3 and TRBJ1-2; D ambiguous. V was pared by 0 bases and J by 13 bases, with 21 bases between. This CDR3 comprises 15 residues. CDR1 LGHNA and CDR2 YSLEER come from the germline V gene.

This chain connects TRBV9 to TRBJ2-5, with a weak D call TRBD2 (6 bases). CDR3 length equals 13 residues. Trimming shortened V by 3 bases and J by 5 bases, and 11 bases separated the two germline ends. CDR1 SGDLS and CDR2 YYNGEE come from the germline V gene. For the CDR3, the DNA is TGTGCCAGCAGCGCCGGGAGTTTTGAGACCCAGTACTTC. Its translation is CASSAGSFETQYF.

J is TRBJ1-3 and V is TRBV27; D remains ambiguous. With 5 bases removed from V and 0 bases from J, the gap between germline ends came to 14 bases. The CDR3 totals 16 residues. Germline V CDR1 and CDR2: MNHEY, SMNVEV (reference sequence). The CDR3 reads CASSESGRTSGNTIYF. CDR3 bases: TGTGCCAGCAGTGAAAGTGGCAGAACCTCTGGAAACACCATATATTTT.

The chain has TRBV11-2 and TRBJ2-7; D ambiguous. The germline CDR1 and CDR2 sequences are SGHAT and FQNNGV. V lost 0 bases and J 2 bases, leaving 8 bases between the germline ends. CDR3 length equals 14 residues. The CDR3 reads CASSLDPVPYEQYF. CDR3 in DNA: TGTGCCAGCAGCTTAGACCCGGTGCCCTACGAGCAGTACTTC.

This clone was observed a few times. This sequence joins TRBV7-2 and TRBJ2-7; the D gene is possibly TRBD2 (6 bases). Trimming removed 6 bases from V and 2 bases from J, with 14 bases in between. Per germline, CDR1 SGHTA and CDR2 FQGNSA. The CDR3 spans 14 residues. CDR3 sequence reads: CASRMESGAYEQYF. The CDR3 nucleotides read TGTGCCAGCAGAATGGAGTCGGGAGCCTACGAGCAGTACTTC.

The chain joins TRBV10-3 to TRBJ1-6; TRBD1 is a possible D gene (5 bases). Deletions cut 3 bases from V and 7 bases from J, with 10 bases between. This CDR3 is built from 14 residues. Per the germline V gene, CDR1 is ENHRY and CDR2 is SYGVKD. The CDR3 spells CAISEGTGNSPLHF. The DNA for the CDR3 is TGTGCCATCAGTGAAGGGACGGGGAATTCACCCCTCCACTTT.

The V gene is TRBV11-2, the J gene TRBJ1-3; no definite D call. Germline assignment: CDR1 SGHAT and CDR2 FQNNGV. The CDR3 has 11 amino acids. The ends were cut back, 5 bases at V and 4 bases at J, with 3 bases in the middle. This CDR3 is CASSPGNTIYF. The DNA of the CDR3 is TGTGCCAGCAGCCCAGGAAACACCATATATTTT.

The table lists this clone with a few counts. V usage is TRBV10-1 and J usage is TRBJ2-2; TRBD2 matches at 9 bases. The CDR3 runs to 14 residues. The germline V gene encodes CDR1 WNHNN and CDR2 SYGVQD (reference sequence). V shed 5 bases and J 4 bases; nucleotides not matched to a gene: 2. The CDR3 reads CASSLSGGTGELFF. CDR3 sequence (DNA): TGCGCCAGCAGTCTTAGCGGGGGCACCGGGGAGCTGTTTTTT.

The table lists this clone with a few counts. DNA of the CDR3: TGTGCCAGCAGTGACAGGGTGGGACCAGCTTTCTTT. It yields the protein CASSDRVGPAFF. The J gene is TRBJ1-1, the V gene TRBV6-4, with a possible D match to TRBD1 (5 bases). V lost 2 bases and J 10 bases, leaving 11 bases between the germline ends. The CDR3 is 12 amino acids. Germline V gene data show CDR1 as MRHNA and CDR2 as SNTAGT.

The chain is built from TRBV5-4 and TRBJ1-2; 7 bases align to TRBD1. The germline V gene encodes CDR1 SGHNT and CDR2 YYREEE (reference sequence). Trimming took 4 bases from V and 8 from J; bases not matched to a gene: 8. This CDR3 region has 13 residues. In DNA, the CDR3 is TGTGCCAGCAGCACGGACAGGACGGGCGGCTACACCTTC. Its translation is CASSTDRTGGYTF.

This clone was seen a single time. The chain links TRBV7-9 to TRBJ2-5, with D unclear. The J call may be faulty, since TRBJ2-7 better matches the DNA end. CDR3 length: 12 residues. Germline-derived CDR1 and CDR2 are SEHNR and FQNEAQ (reference sequence). CDR3 residues: CASSPGYYEQYF. In DNA form, the CDR3 reads TGTGCCAGCAGCCCTGGGTACTACGAGCAGTACTTC.

CDR3 nucleotide sequence: TGTGCCAGCAGCGACTCCGGGACTAGCATCTACGAGCAGTACTTC. Its protein product is CASSDSGTSIYEQYF. This sequence joins TRBV4-2 and TRBJ2-7; 9 positions agree with TRBD2. The CDR3 extends over 15 amino acids. From germline, CDR1 is LGHNA and CDR2 YNFKEQ. V gave up 5 bases and J gave up 3 bases; unmatched junction bases: 8.

J is TRBJ1-1 and V is TRBV6-4, with a possible D match to TRBD1 (5 bases). The CDR3 spans 16 residues. V was cut by 4 bases and J by 0 bases, with 15 bases left in between. Germline CDR1 reads MRHNA; CDR2 reads SNTAGT. Written as DNA, the CDR3 is TGTGCCAGCAGTGGTCCCTGGAAGGGGATGAACACTGAAGCTTTCTTT. It yields the protein CASSGPWKGMNTEAFF.

The gene calls are TRBV7-2 and TRBJ2-5, with 11 bases lining up with TRBD2. The CDR3 contains 15 residues. V trimming: 1 base; J trimming: 5 bases; junction bases outside the gene matches: 3. CDR1 is SGHTA and CDR2 is FQGNSA in the germline V gene. The CDR3 region is CASSLVAGGGETQYF. In DNA, the CDR3 is TGTGCCAGCAGCTTAGTAGCGGGAGGGGGGGAGACCCAGTACTTC.

The chain uses TRBV21-1 and TRBJ1-2. TRBV21-1 is labeled a pseudogene. This CDR3 spans 13 amino acids. CDR3 protein: CASSKGGLAGYTF. The CDR3 nucleotides read TGTGCCAGCAGCAAAGGAGGGTTAGCTGGCTACACCTTC.

V gene TRBV6-6 combines with J gene TRBJ1-3, with a possible D match to TRBD1 (5 bases). The germline V gene has CDR1 MNHNY and CDR2 SVGAGI (reference sequence). The CDR3 spans 15 residues. Trimming took 6 bases from V and 1 from J, leaving 13 bases between them. CDR3 in DNA: TGTGCCAGCAGACCACCGGGACGTTCTGGAAACACCATATATTTT. Translating it yields CASRPPGRSGNTIYF.

The chain carries TRBV20-1 and TRBJ2-3; TRBD2 might be the D (5 bases). The CDR3 is 14 amino acids. The germline gives CDR1 DFQATT, CDR2 SNEGSKA (reference sequence). V shed 3 bases and J shed 7 bases, with 17 bases lying between them. The CDR3 reads CSASTGNPLNTQYF. In nucleotides, the CDR3 is TGCAGTGCTAGTACGGGGAATCCCCTAAATACGCAGTATTTT.

This chain joins TRBV5-1 and TRBJ1-2; D might be TRBD1 (5 bases). Between the trimmed V and J ends, which lost 0 bases and 4 bases, there was a span of 13 bases. Germline values: CDR1 SGHRS, CDR2 YFSETQ. CDR3 length equals 15 residues. CDR3 coding DNA: TGCGCCAGCAGCTTGGATCAGGGACCCAGCTATGGCTACACCTTC. Its translation is CASSLDQGPSYGYTF. The full variable domain, its missing parts supplied by reference TRBV5-1 and TRBJ1-2, is KAGVTQTPRYLIKTRGQQVTLSCSPISGHRSVSWYQQTPGQGLQFLFEYFSETQRNKGNFPGRFSGRQFSNSRSEMNVSTLELGDSALYLCASSLDQGPSYGYTFGSGTRLTVV.

This clone was detected only once. V is TRBV28 and J is TRBJ1-5; D perhaps matches TRBD1 (6 bases). Per the germline V gene, CDR1 is MDHEN and CDR2 is SYDVKM. There are 13 residues in the CDR3. The V end was cut by 3 bases, the J end by 4 bases, with 7 bases between. The CDR3 loop is CASSFGTNQPQHF. DNA of the CDR3: TGTGCCAGCAGTTTTGGGACAAATCAGCCCCAGCATTTT.

This clone was seen a handful of times. The chain carries TRBV5-3 and TRBJ1-6, with 9 bases fitting TRBD1. TRBV5-3 is sorted into the ORF group, with uncertain function. The ends lost 3 bases at V and 10 bases at J; junction bases unmatched: 5. The CDR3 loop spans 14 amino acids. CDR3 amino acids: CARSSQGARSPLHF. The CDR3 bases are TGTGCCAGAAGCTCACAGGGGGCGCGATCACCCCTCCACTTT.

This chain uses TRBV7-2 with TRBJ2-5; a weak D match, TRBD1 (6 bases). V lost 4 bases, J lost 5 bases, and 17 bases lay in between. Germline CDR1 and CDR2: SGHTA and FQGNSA. There are 15 residues in the CDR3. The CDR3 coding sequence is TGTGCCAGCAGCTCCCGGGACACTGTCAAGGAGACCCAGTACTTC. Translation gives CASSSRDTVKETQYF.

The rearrangement links TRBV19 to TRBJ1-1; no reliable D call. The CDR3 totals 13 residues. Germline V gives CDR1 LNHDA, CDR2 SQIVND (reference sequence). Trimming cost V 4 bases and J 0 bases, with 6 bases left between them. Here the CDR3 reads CASSRVMNTEAFF. The CDR3 coding sequence is TGTGCCAGTAGTAGAGTTATGAACACTGAAGCTTTCTTT.

V gene TRBV19 combines with J gene TRBJ1-3; a weak D match, TRBD1 (5 bases). Trimming shortened V by 3 bases and J by 2 bases, and 11 bases separated the two germline ends. The germline V gene encodes CDR1 LNHDA and CDR2 SQIVND (reference sequence). The CDR3 totals 15 residues. CDR3 coding DNA: TGTGCCAGTAGTATGCCCGGACACGCTGGAAACACCATATATTTT. It specifies CASSMPGHAGNTIYF. The full variable domain, in which reference TRBV19 and TRBJ1-3 provide the parts outside the CDR3, is DGGITQSPKYLFRKEGQNVTLSCEQNLNHDAMYWYRQDPGQGLRLIYYSQIVNDFQKGDIAEGYSVSREKKESFPLTVTSAQKNPTAFYLCASSMPGHAGNTIYFGEGSWLTVV.

A few counts support this clone. The rearrangement joins TRBV19 to TRBJ2-2; D gene uncertain. The germline V and J ends were trimmed by 2 bases and 6 bases, with 7 bases remaining between them. This CDR3 comprises 13 residues. CDR1 and CDR2 from the germline V gene are LNHDA and SQIVND (reference sequence). CDR3 nucleotides: TGTGCCAGTAGTATATCTGGACCCGGGGAGCTGTTTTTT. Its protein is CASSISGPGELFF. Full variable domain (rest looked up from reference TRBV19 and TRBJ2-2): DGGITQSPKYLFRKEGQNVTLSCEQNLNHDAMYWYRQDPGQGLRLIYYSQIVNDFQKGDIAEGYSVSREKKESFPLTVTSAQKNPTAFYLCASSISGPGELFFGEGSRLTVL.

The chain couples TRBV6-5 to TRBJ1-3; 7 bases agree with TRBD1. CDR3 length: 14 residues. Germline trimming cut 6 bases from V and 0 bases from J; bases unmatched to any gene: 2. Germline loops: CDR1 MNHEY, CDR2 SVGAGI. CDR3 sequence (DNA): TGTGCCAGCAGACAGGGGAACTCTGGAAACACCATATATTTT. Its protein product is CASRQGNSGNTIYF.